A single sample is the source of the 30 T cell receptor beta chains below, sequenced in a study of brain T cells in children with intractable seizures. The time point here: blood from clinic visit 5 months post-surgery; TSC patient then seizure free. Produced via immunoSEQ multiplex PCR; TCRdb's table is partial and in-frame only. Of 300,000 to 400,000 clones listed, roughly 92% are singletons. The specimen was peripheral blood, collected less than 6 months after surgery. The receptors derive from a boy under three years old with tuberous sclerosis and intractable seizures.

The V gene is TRBV5-1, the J gene TRBJ2-7; 8 bases are shared with TRBD2. With 4 bases clipped from V and 4 bases from J, the junction kept 10 bases outside the gene matches. The CDR3 has 15 residues. Germline loops: CDR1 SGHRS, CDR2 YFSETQ. The CDR3 spells CASSLPGGESYEQYF. CDR3 DNA: TGCGCCAGCAGCCTACCGGGAGGGGAAAGTTACGAGCAGTACTTC.

The chain is built from TRBV25-1 and TRBJ2-4; 7 positions agree with TRBD2. The CDR3 extends over 13 amino acids. Unmatched junction bases numbered 1, after V lost 7 bases and J lost 1 base. Looked up from germline, CDR1 is MGHDK and CDR2 is SYGVNS. The CDR3 sequence is CASIGGAKNIQYF. The CDR3 DNA reads as TGTGCCAGCATCGGGGGGGCCAAAAACATTCAGTACTTC.

The chain is built from TRBV6-4 and TRBJ1-1; 11 bases match TRBD1. Germline V gene data show CDR1 as MRHNA and CDR2 as SNTAGT. The CDR3 sequence is 16 residues long. Trimming took 3 bases from V and 4 from J; bases not matched to a gene: 7. The CDR3 region is CASSEVPGTGGTEAFF. The CDR3, as DNA: TGTGCCAGCAGTGAAGTGCCCGGGACAGGGGGCACTGAAGCTTTCTTT.

This chain joins TRBV6-5 and TRBJ1-1; the D is unclear. This CDR3 has 13 amino acids. CDR1 MNHEY and CDR2 SVGAGI come from the germline V gene. Trimming pared 5 bases from V and 4 bases from J, leaving 11 bases between. The CDR3 region has the DNA TGTGCCAGCAGTATCCGGGGTGCCACTGAAGCTTTCTTT. Translating it yields CASSIRGATEAFF.

V is TRBV18 and J is TRBJ2-3, with D tentatively TRBD2 (5 bases). The germline gives CDR1 KGHSH, CDR2 LQKENI. Trimming removed 2 bases at V and 1 base at J, with 10 bases between. This CDR3 contains 15 residues. In nucleotides, the CDR3 is TGTGCCAGCTCACCAGTAGGACTGCGCACAGATACGCAGTATTTT. Amino acid sequence: CASSPVGLRTDTQYF.

The genes are TRBV3-1 (or the pseudogene TRBV3-2) and TRBJ1-2; TRBD1 is a possible D gene (6 bases). V lost 1 base and J 2 bases, leaving 11 bases between the germline ends. CDR3 length: 15 amino acids. The germline V gene encodes CDR1 LGHDT and CDR2 YNNKEL (reference sequence). CDR3 residues: CASSQAHGGNYGYTF. DNA of the CDR3: TGTGCCAGCAGCCAAGCCCATGGGGGCAACTATGGCTACACCTTC.

The rearrangement uses TRBV7-6 and TRBJ2-1; 10 nucleotides match TRBD2. Per the germline V gene, CDR1 is SGHVS and CDR2 is FNYEAQ. The CDR3 is 16 residues long. V shed 5 bases, J shed 1 base, and the junction held 5 bases outside the gene matches. The CDR3 DNA sequence: TGTGCCAGCAGCCCACTAGCGGGACGATCCTACAATGAGCAGTTCTTC. It translates to CASSPLAGRSYNEQFF.

V is TRBV19 and J is TRBJ2-5; D perhaps matches TRBD2 (6 bases). V was clipped by 0 bases and J by 5 bases, with 19 bases between them. The germline V gene has CDR1 LNHDA and CDR2 SQIVND (reference sequence). The CDR3 is 17 residues long. The CDR3 sequence is CASSIEVWGEPGETQYF. CDR3 nucleotide sequence: TGTGCCAGTAGTATAGAAGTCTGGGGGGAGCCGGGGGAGACCCAGTACTTC. Using reference TRBV19 and TRBJ2-5 for the parts outside the CDR3, the full variable domain is DGGITQSPKYLFRKEGQNVTLSCEQNLNHDAMYWYRQDPGQGLRLIYYSQIVNDFQKGDIAEGYSVSREKKESFPLTVTSAQKNPTAFYLCASSIEVWGEPGETQYFGPGTRLLVL.

The DNA for the CDR3 is TGTGCCATCAGTACCGGGACAGGGGTTAATCTCGATGAGCAGTTCTTC. Its protein is CAISTGTGVNLDEQFF. J is TRBJ2-1 and V is TRBV10-3, with 10 nucleotides matching TRBD1. Trimming took 5 bases from V and 8 from J; bases not matched to a gene: 12. This CDR3 is 16 amino acids long. The germline gives CDR1 ENHRY, CDR2 SYGVKD.

This clone was found a few times. The V and J genes are TRBV5-1 and TRBJ2-7; 7 bases agree with TRBD1. V was pared by 7 bases and J by 3 bases, with 13 bases of the junction left unmatched. Germline CDR1 reads SGHRS; CDR2 reads YFSETQ. This CDR3 is built from 15 residues. The CDR3 loop is CASQGSGGAFYEQYF. In nucleotides, the CDR3 is TGCGCCAGCCAGGGGTCAGGGGGAGCTTTCTACGAGCAGTACTTC.

The rearrangement uses TRBV11-2 and TRBJ2-1; the D call may be TRBD1 or TRBD2 (5 bases each). Trimming removed 5 bases from V and 0 bases from J, with 14 bases in between. Germline assignment: CDR1 SGHAT and CDR2 FQNNGV. The length of the CDR3 is 16 residues. The CDR3 DNA is TGTGCCAGCAGCCCGTTGTGGGGGATCTCCTACAATGAGCAGTTCTTC. Its translation: CASSPLWGISYNEQFF.

The gene calls are TRBV19 and TRBJ2-7, with D perhaps matching TRBD1 or TRBD2 (6 bases each). This CDR3 spans 15 amino acids. Germline CDR1 and CDR2: LNHDA and SQIVND (reference sequence). Trimming left V 3 bases short and J 0 bases short, with 12 bases between. The CDR3 reads CASSMIGGYSYEQYF. CDR3 sequence (DNA): TGTGCCAGTAGTATGATCGGGGGCTACTCCTACGAGCAGTACTTC.

This chain links TRBV12-3 or TRBV12-4 with TRBJ2-1; D is unclear. Trimming left V 3 bases short and J 9 bases short, with 6 bases between. The CDR3 runs 11 residues. CDR3 in amino acids: CASSFSLEQFF. For the CDR3, the DNA is TGTGCCAGCAGTTTTTCCCTTGAGCAGTTCTTC.

V gene TRBV25-1 combines with J gene TRBJ2-7, with D hard to call. Germline CDR1 and CDR2: MGHDK and SYGVNS. The germline V and J ends were trimmed by 4 bases and 4 bases, with 5 bases remaining between them. The CDR3 extends over 11 amino acids. DNA for the CDR3: TGTGCCAGCAGTGGTGCATACGAGCAGTACTTC. It is translated as CASSGAYEQYF.

The chain joins TRBV6-1 to TRBJ1-4, with D perhaps matching TRBD1 (5 bases). The V gene's germline CDR1 is MNHNS and CDR2 SASEGT. Trimming shortened V by 3 bases and J by 6 bases, and 14 bases separated the two germline ends. The CDR3 length is 15 residues. Here the CDR3 DNA reads TGTGCCAGCAGTGAGTGGGGGAATTCTGATGAAAAACTGTTTTTT. It codes for CASSEWGNSDEKLFF.

This chain links TRBV4-2 with TRBJ2-5; 11 bases are shared with TRBD2. The junction had 6 bases not matched to a gene; V was cut back by 2 bases and J by 4 bases. This CDR3 has 16 residues. Germline loops: CDR1 LGHNA, CDR2 YNFKEQ. CDR3 region: CASSQLLAGGRETQYF. The CDR3, as DNA: TGTGCCAGCAGCCAATTGTTAGCGGGGGGGCGAGAGACCCAGTACTTC.

The CDR3 reads CASSFRSGEQFF. DNA for the CDR3: TGTGCCAGCAGTTTCAGGAGCGGTGAGCAGTTCTTC. The V gene is TRBV28, the J gene TRBJ2-1; D might be TRBD2 (5 bases). Trimming removed 3 bases from V and 9 bases from J, with 9 bases in between. Looked up from germline, CDR1 is MDHEN and CDR2 is SYDVKM. CDR3 length: 12 residues.

V usage is TRBV6-2 or TRBV6-3 and J usage is TRBJ2-4, with 10 bases matching TRBD1. The germline gives CDR1 MNHEY, CDR2 SVGEGT. CDR3 size: 18 residues. Unmatched junction bases numbered 9, after V lost 3 bases and J lost 1 base. The CDR3 reads CASSYPGTGARAKNIQYF. DNA of the CDR3: TGTGCCAGCAGTTATCCCGGGACAGGGGCTCGGGCCAAAAACATTCAGTACTTC.

This chain uses TRBV6-6 with TRBJ2-1, with 13 positions matching TRBD2. The J segment lost 5 bases and the V segment lost 5 bases, leaving 9 bases of the junction unmatched. CDR1 MNHNY and CDR2 SVGAGI come from the germline V gene (reference sequence). CDR3 length equals 17 residues. CDR3 bases: TGTGCCAGCAGTAGATCGACTAGCGGGGGGCCGAACAATGAGCAGTTCTTC. This encodes CASSRSTSGGPNNEQFF.

The genes are TRBV9 and TRBJ1-1, with D tentatively TRBD1 (6 bases). Trimming pared 0 bases from V and 4 bases from J, leaving 13 bases between. Germline V gives CDR1 SGDLS, CDR2 YYNGEE. This CDR3 region has 15 residues. CDR3 sequence reads: CASSVAGGVSTEAFF. The CDR3 DNA follows: TGTGCCAGCAGCGTAGCGGGGGGCGTTAGCACTGAAGCTTTCTTT.

The chain has TRBV15 and TRBJ2-1; tentative D call: TRBD1 (6 bases). CDR3 length equals 12 residues. The V end was cut by 4 bases, the J end by 14 bases, with 15 bases between. Germline values: CDR1 LNHNV, CDR2 YYDKDF (reference sequence). The CDR3 is CATSIDRQGKFF. CDR3 DNA sequence: TGTGCCACCAGCATTGACAGGCAGGGAAAGTTCTTC.

The chain carries TRBV5-8 and TRBJ2-3; D possibly uses TRBD1 or TRBD2 (5 bases each). V was cut by 0 bases and J by 2 bases, with 16 bases left in between. CDR1 is SGHTS, CDR2 YDEGEE, per germline. This CDR3 contains 17 residues. As DNA, the CDR3 is TGTGCCAGCAGCTTGGGGGACGGATTATCATACACAGATACGCAGTATTTT. It yields the protein CASSLGDGLSYTDTQYF.

The chain has TRBV9 and TRBJ1-4; possibly TRBD1 for D (6 bases). Germline V gives CDR1 SGDLS, CDR2 YYNGEE. V dropped 4 bases and J dropped 3 bases, with 13 bases sitting between them. The CDR3 totals 15 residues. CDR3 in DNA: TGTGCCAGCAGCTCCAGGGGCTGGCCTAATGAAAAACTGTTTTTT. Its protein product is CASSSRGWPNEKLFF.

This clone was detected once. The V gene is TRBV21-1, the J gene TRBJ1-1. TRBV21-1 is reported as a pseudogene. The CDR3 sequence is 16 residues long. The CDR3 sequence: CASSKECWQQNTEAFF. The CDR3 DNA is TGTGCCAGCAGCAAAGAGTGTTGGCAGCAGAACACTGAAGCTTTCTTT.

The V call is TRBV5-1, the J call TRBJ2-5; 8 positions agree with TRBD2. Germline V gene data show CDR1 as SGHRS and CDR2 as YFSETQ. The CDR3 consists of 15 residues. V was clipped by 1 base and J by 2 bases; unmatched bases: 4. CDR3 amino acids: CASSLFSGDQETQYF. CDR3 DNA sequence: TGCGCCAGCAGCTTGTTTAGCGGGGATCAAGAGACCCAGTACTTC.

This chain joins TRBV6-5 and TRBJ2-6; D unresolved. Trimming removed 8 bases from V and 2 bases from J, with 13 bases in between. The germline V gene has CDR1 MNHEY and CDR2 SVGAGI. This CDR3 has 15 residues. CDR3: CASRSFGTGANVLTF. In DNA form, the CDR3 reads TGTGCCAGCCGCAGTTTCGGTACTGGGGCCAACGTCCTGACTTTC.

The chain has TRBV20-1 and TRBJ1-1; D is uncertain. V was clipped by 3 bases and J by 4 bases, with 12 bases between them. Germline V lookup: CDR1 DFQATT, CDR2 SNEGSKA (reference sequence). The CDR3 length is 13 residues. CDR3 DNA: TGCAGTGCTAGTGCCCCGTCGGGCACTGAAGCTTTCTTT. Encoded protein: CSASAPSGTEAFF.

This chain links TRBV27 with TRBJ2-3; no firm D call. Trimming stripped 0 bases from V and 4 bases from J, with 8 bases between. Looked up from germline, CDR1 is MNHEY and CDR2 is SMNVEV (reference sequence). The CDR3 covers 14 residues. CDR3 residues: CASSLSPIADTQYF. CDR3 nucleotides: TGTGCCAGCAGTTTATCCCCAATAGCAGATACGCAGTATTTT.

This clone was seen only once. The V and J genes are TRBV9 and TRBJ2-5, with 12 bases fitting TRBD2. Germline trimming cut 0 bases from V and 2 bases from J; bases unmatched to any gene: 5. The germline V gene has CDR1 SGDLS and CDR2 YYNGEE. The CDR3 runs to 17 residues. The DNA for the CDR3 is TGTGCCAGCAGCGTAGAGACTAGCGGGGGTCCACAAGAGACCCAGTACTTC. Translation gives CASSVETSGGPQETQYF.

This chain joins TRBV5-3 and TRBJ1-1; 9 bases fit TRBD1. TRBV5-3 carries the ORF label, with uncertain function. The junction had 5 bases not matched to a gene; V was cut back by 2 bases and J by 0 bases. This CDR3 comprises 16 residues. The CDR3 spells CARSFYRGPLNTEAFF. CDR3 bases: TGTGCCAGAAGCTTCTACAGGGGGCCCTTGAACACTGAAGCTTTCTTT.